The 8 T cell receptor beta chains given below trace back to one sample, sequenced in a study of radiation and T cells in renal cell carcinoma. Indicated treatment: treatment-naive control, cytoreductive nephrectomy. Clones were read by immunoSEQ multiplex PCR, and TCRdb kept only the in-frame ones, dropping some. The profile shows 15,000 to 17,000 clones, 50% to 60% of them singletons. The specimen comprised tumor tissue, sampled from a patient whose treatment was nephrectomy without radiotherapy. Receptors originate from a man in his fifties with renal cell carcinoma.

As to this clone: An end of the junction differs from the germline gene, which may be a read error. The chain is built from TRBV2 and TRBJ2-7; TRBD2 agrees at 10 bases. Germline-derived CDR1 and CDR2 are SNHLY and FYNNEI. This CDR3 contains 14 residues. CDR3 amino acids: CASTEAGGPYEQYF. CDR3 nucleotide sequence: TGTGCCAGCACTGAAGCGGGAGGGCCGTACGAGCAGTACTTC.

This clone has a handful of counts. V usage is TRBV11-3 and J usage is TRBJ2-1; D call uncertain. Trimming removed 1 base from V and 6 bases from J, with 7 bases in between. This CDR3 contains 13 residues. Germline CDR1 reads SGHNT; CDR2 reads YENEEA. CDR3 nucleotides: TGTGCCAGCAGCTTAGCCCCGAGCAATGAGCAGTTCTTC. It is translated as CASSLAPSNEQFF.

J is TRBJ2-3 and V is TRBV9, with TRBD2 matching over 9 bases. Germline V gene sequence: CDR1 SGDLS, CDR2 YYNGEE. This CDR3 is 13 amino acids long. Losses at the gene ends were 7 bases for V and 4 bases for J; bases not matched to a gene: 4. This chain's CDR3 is CASAGGPADTQYF. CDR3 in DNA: TGTGCCAGCGCGGGGGGGCCGGCAGATACGCAGTATTTT.

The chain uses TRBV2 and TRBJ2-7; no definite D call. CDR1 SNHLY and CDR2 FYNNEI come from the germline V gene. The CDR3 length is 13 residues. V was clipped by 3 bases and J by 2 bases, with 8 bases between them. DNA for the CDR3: TGTGCCAGCAGTGAGTACGGACCCTACGAGCAGTACTTC. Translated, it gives CASSEYGPYEQYF.

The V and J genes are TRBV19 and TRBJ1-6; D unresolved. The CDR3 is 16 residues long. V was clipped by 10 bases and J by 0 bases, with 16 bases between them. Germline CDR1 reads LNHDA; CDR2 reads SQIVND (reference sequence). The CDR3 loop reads CATRGGSSSYNSPLHF. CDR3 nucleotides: TGTGCCACCCGAGGAGGGTCAAGCTCCTATAATTCACCCCTCCACTTT.

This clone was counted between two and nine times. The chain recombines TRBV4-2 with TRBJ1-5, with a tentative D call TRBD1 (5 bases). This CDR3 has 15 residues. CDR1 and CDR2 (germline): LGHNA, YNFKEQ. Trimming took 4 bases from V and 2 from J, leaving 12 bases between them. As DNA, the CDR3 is TGTGCCAGCAGCCTTACCGGGACGGGCAATCAGCCCCAGCATTTT. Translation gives CASSLTGTGNQPQHF.

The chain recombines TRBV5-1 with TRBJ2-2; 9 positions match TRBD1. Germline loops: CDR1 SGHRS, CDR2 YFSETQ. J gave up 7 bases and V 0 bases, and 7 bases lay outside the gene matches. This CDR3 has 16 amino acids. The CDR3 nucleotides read TGCGCCAGCAGCTTGGAACCACAGGGGGCAGGCGGGGAGCTGTTTTTT. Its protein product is CASSLEPQGAGGELFF.

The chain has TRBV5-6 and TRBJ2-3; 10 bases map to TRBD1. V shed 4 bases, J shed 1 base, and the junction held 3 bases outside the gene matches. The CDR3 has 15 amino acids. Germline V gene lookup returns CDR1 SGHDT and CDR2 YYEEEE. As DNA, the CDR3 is TGTGCCAGCAGCCGCGGGACAGGGGGCACAGATACGCAGTATTTT. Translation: CASSRGTGGTDTQYF.